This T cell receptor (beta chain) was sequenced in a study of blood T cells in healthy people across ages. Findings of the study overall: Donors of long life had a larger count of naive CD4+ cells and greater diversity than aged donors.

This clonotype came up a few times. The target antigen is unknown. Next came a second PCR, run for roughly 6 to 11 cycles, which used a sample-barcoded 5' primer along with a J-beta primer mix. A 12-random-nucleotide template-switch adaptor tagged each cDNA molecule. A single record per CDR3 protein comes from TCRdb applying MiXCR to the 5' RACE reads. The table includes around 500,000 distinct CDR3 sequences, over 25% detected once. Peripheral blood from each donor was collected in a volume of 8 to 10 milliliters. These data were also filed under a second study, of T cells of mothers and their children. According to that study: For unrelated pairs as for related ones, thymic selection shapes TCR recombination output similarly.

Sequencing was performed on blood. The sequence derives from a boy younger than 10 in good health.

The CDR3 DNA follows: TGTGCCACCAGCAGTAAGATATATAATAGCGGAATTACGAACACCGGGGAGCTGTTTTTT. Its translation: CATSSKIYNSGITNTGELFF. V is TRBV15 and J is TRBJ2-2; possible D gene TRBD2, 6 bases. The CDR3 sequence is 20 residues long. Germline CDR1 and CDR2: LNHNV and YYDKDF (reference sequence). Trimming took 3 bases from V and 0 from J, leaving 23 bases between them.